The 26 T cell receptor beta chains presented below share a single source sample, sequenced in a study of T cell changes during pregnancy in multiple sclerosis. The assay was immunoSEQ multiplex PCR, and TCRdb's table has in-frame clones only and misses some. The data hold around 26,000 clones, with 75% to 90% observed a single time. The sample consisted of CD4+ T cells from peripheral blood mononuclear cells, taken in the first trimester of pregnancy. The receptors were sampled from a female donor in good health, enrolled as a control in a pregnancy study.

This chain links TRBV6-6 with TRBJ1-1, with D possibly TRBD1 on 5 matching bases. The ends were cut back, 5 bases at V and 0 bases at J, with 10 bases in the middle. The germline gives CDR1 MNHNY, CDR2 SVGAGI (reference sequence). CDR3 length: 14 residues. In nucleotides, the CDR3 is TGTGCCAGCAGTCTCAGGGTGATGAACACTGAAGCTTTCTTT. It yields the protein CASSLRVMNTEAFF.

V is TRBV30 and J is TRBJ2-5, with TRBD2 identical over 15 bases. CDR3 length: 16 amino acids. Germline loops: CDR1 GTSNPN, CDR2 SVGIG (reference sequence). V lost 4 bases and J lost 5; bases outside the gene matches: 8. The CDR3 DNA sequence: TGTGCCTGGACAACGGGACTAGCGGGAGGTGGGGAGACCCAGTACTTC. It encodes CAWTTGLAGGGETQYF.

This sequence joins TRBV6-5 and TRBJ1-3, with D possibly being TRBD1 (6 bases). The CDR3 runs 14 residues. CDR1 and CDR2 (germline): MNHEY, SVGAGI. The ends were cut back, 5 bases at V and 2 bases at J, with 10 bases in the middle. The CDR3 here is CASSTHRAGNTIYF. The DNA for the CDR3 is TGTGCCAGCAGTACCCACAGGGCTGGAAACACCATATATTTT.

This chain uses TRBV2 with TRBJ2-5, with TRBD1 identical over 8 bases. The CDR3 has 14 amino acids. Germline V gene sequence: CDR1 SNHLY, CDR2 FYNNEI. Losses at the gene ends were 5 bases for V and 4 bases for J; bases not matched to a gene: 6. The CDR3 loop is CASSYGQGGETQYF. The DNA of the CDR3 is TGTGCCAGCAGTTACGGACAGGGAGGAGAGACCCAGTACTTC.

CDR3 in amino acids: CASSAQGTDIQYF. CDR3 DNA: TGTGCCAGTAGCGCACAGGGGACGGACATTCAGTACTTC. The J gene is TRBJ2-4, the V gene TRBV19, with TRBD1 identical over 7 bases. After removal of 6 bases from V and 8 bases from J, the junction contained 7 bases not matched to a gene. This CDR3 is built from 13 residues. From germline, CDR1 is LNHDA and CDR2 SQIVND (reference sequence).

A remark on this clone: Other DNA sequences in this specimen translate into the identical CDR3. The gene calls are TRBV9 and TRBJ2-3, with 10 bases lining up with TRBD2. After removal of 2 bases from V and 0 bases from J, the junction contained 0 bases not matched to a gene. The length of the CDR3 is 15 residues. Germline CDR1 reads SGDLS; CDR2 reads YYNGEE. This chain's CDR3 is CASSVTSGSTDTQYF. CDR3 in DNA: TGTGCCAGCAGCGTGACTAGCGGGAGCACAGATACGCAGTATTTT.

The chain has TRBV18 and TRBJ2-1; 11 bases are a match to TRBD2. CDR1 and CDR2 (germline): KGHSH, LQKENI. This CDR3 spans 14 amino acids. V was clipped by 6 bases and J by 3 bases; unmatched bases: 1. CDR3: CASSGTSGYNEQFF. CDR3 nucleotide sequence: TGTGCCAGCTCGGGGACTAGCGGCTACAATGAGCAGTTCTTC.

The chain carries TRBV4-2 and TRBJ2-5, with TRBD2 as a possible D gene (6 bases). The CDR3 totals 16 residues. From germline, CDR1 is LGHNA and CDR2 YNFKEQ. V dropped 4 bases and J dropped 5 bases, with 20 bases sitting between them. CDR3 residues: CASSLEGSAAGETQYF. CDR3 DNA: TGTGCCAGCAGCCTAGAAGGTAGCGCAGCGGGTGAGACCCAGTACTTC.

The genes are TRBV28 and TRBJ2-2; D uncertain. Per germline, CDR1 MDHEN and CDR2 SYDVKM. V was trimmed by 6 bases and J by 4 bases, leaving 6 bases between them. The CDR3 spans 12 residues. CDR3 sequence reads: CASRERTGELFF. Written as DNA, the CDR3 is TGTGCCAGCAGGGAGCGCACCGGGGAGCTGTTTTTT.

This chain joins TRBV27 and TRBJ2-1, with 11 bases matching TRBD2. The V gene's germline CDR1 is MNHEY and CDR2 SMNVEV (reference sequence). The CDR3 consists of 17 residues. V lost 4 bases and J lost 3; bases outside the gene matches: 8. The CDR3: CASSSMGTSGIYNEQFF. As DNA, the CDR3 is TGTGCCAGCAGTTCTATGGGGACTAGCGGTATCTACAATGAGCAGTTCTTC.

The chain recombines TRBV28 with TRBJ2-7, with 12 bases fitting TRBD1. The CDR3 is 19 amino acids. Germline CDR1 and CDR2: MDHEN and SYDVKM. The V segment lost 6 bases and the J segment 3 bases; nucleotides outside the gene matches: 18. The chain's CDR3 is CASRGTGGYGVSSLYEQYF. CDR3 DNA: TGTGCCAGCAGGGGGACAGGGGGCTATGGGGTCTCGTCTCTCTACGAGCAGTACTTC.

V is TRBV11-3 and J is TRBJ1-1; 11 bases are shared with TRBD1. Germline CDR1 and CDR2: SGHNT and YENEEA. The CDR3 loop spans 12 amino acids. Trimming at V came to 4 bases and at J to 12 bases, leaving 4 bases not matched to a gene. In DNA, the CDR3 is TGTGCCAGCAGCTCGGACAGGGGGCGGACTTTCTTT. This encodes CASSSDRGRTFF.

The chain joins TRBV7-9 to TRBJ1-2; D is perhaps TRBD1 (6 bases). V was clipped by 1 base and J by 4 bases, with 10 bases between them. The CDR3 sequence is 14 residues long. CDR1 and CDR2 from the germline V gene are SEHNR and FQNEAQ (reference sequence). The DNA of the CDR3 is TGTGCCAGCAGCTTAGTGGCAGGGGCCTATGGCTACACCTTC. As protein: CASSLVAGAYGYTF. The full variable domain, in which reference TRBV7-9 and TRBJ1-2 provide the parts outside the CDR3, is DTGVSQNPRHKITKRGQNVTFRCDPISEHNRLYWYRQTLGQGPEFLTYFQNEAQLEKSRLLSDRFSAERPKGSFSTLEIQRTEQGDSAMYLCASSLVAGAYGYTFGSGTRLTVV.

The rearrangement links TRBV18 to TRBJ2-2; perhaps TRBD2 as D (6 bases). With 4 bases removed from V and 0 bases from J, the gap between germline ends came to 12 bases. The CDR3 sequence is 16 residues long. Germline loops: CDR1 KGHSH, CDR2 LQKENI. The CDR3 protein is CASSRQREANTGELFF. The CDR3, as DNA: TGTGCCAGCTCACGGCAAAGGGAGGCGAACACCGGGGAGCTGTTTTTT.

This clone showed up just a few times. CDR3 bases: TGTGCCAGCAGCATGAACCCCGCTACCGAGCAGTACTTC. Encoded protein: CASSMNPATEQYF. V and J are TRBV9 and TRBJ2-7; no firm D call. Germline CDR1 and CDR2: SGDLS and YYNGEE. V lost 4 bases and J 6 bases, leaving 14 bases between the germline ends. This CDR3 comprises 13 residues.

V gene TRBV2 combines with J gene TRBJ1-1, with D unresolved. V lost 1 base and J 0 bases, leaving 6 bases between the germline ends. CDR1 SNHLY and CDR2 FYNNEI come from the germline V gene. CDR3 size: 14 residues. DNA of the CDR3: TGTGCCAGCAGTGAAGTTCTTCTGAACACTGAAGCTTTCTTT. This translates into CASSEVLLNTEAFF.

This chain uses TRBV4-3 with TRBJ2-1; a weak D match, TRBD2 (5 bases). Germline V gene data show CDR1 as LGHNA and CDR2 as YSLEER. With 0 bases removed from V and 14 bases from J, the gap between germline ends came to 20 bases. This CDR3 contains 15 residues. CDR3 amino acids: CASSQEEAALSGEFF. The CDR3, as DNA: TGCGCCAGCAGCCAAGAAGAAGCGGCTCTATCCGGGGAGTTCTTC.

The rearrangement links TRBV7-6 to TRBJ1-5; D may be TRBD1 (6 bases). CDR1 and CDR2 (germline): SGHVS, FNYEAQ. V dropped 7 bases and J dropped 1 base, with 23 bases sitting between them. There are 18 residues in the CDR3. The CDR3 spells CASNLGGSPQGSNQPQHF. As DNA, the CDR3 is TGTGCCAGCAATTTAGGGGGATCTCCCCAGGGGAGCAATCAGCCCCAGCATTTT.

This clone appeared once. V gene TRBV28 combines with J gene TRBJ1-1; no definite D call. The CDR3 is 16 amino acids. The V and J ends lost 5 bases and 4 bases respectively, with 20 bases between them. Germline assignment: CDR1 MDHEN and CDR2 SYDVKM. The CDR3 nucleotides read TGTGCCAGCAGTGCGGATCGGGCCCCAGGAGGCACTGAAGCTTTCTTT. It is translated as CASSADRAPGGTEAFF.

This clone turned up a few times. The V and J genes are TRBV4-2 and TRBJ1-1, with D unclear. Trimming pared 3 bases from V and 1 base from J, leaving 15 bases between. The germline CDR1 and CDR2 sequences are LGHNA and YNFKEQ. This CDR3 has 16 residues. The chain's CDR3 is CASSQVPLRENTEAFF. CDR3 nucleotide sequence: TGTGCCAGCAGCCAGGTACCGCTACGGGAGAACACTGAAGCTTTCTTT.

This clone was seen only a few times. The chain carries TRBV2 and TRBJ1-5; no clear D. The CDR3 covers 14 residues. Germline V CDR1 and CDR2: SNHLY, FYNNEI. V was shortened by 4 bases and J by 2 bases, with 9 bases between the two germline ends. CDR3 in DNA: TGTGCCAGCAGTGGCGGGAATGGCAATCAGCCCCAGCATTTT. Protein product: CASSGGNGNQPQHF.

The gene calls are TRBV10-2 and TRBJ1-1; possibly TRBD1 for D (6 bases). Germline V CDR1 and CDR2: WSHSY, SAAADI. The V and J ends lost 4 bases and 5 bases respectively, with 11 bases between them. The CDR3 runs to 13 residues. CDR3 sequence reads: CASSGQAGTEAFF. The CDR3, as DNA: TGCGCCAGCAGTGGACAGGCAGGAACTGAAGCTTTCTTT.

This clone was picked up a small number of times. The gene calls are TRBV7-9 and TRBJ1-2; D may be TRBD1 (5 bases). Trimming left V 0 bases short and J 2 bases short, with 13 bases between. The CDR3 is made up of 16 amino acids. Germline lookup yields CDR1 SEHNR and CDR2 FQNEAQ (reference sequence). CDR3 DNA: TGTGCCAGCAGCTTAGCCGGGCGGGACTTAAACTATGGCTACACCTTC. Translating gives CASSLAGRDLNYGYTF.

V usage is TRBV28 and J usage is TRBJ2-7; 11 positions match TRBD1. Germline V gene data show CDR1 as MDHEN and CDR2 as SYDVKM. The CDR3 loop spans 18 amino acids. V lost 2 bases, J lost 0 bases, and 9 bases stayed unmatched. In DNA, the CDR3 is TGTGCCAGCAGTTTAGCCGGGACAGGGGGGATGAGCTCCTACGAGCAGTACTTC. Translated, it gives CASSLAGTGGMSSYEQYF. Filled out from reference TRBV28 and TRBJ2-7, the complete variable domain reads DVKVTQSSRYLVKRTGEKVFLECVQDMDHENMFWYRQDPGLGLRLIYFSYDVKMKEKGDIPEGYSVSREKKERFSLILESASTNQTSMYLCASSLAGTGGMSSYEQYFGPGTRLTVT.

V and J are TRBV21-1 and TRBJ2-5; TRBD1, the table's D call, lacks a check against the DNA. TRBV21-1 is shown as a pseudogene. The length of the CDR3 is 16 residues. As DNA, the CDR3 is TGTGCCAGCAGCCCAGACCAAGACAGGGGCGAAGAGACCCAGTACTTC. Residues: CASSPDQDRGEETQYF.

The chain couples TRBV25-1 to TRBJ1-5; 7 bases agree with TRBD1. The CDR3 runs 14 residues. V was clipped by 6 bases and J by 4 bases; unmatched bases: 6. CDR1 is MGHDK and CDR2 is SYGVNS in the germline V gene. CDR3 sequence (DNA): TGTGCCAGCAGGAAACCACAGGGGAATCAGCCCCAGCATTTT. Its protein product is CASRKPQGNQPQHF.